Each of the 19 T cell receptor beta chains below was sequenced from the same sample in a study of T cells in Graves' hyperthyroidism and ophthalmopathy. From RNA transcripts, TCR beta CDR3 regions were amplified. Initially, a first-round RT-PCR of the TCR CDR3 employed the HTBI primer set. TCRdb fed the multiplex PCR reads into MiXCR, producing one record per CDR3 protein. The top ten hold roughly an eighth of the sample, which has hundreds of thousands of distinct CDR3 sequences, roughly 14% seen once. Sequenced input: blood. The receptors here all came from a woman between 45 and 60 years old with Graves' ophthalmopathy.

In its sample, this clonotype was seen many times. The rearrangement joins TRBV28 to TRBJ2-1, with 11 bases that match TRBD2. The V gene end was trimmed by 2 bases and the J gene end by 8 bases; junction bases not matched to a gene: 8. Germline values: CDR1 MDHEN, CDR2 SYDVKM. The CDR3 contains 16 residues. CDR3 sequence reads: CASSLVAGGPVYEQFF. The DNA for the CDR3 is TGTGCCAGCAGTTTAGTAGCGGGAGGGCCTGTCTATGAGCAGTTCTTC.

The sample holds many counts of this clonotype. CDR3 sequence (DNA): TGTGCCAGCAGCACCCGGGTTAGCGGGAGGTCAGATACGCAGTATTTT. This sequence encodes CASSTRVSGRSDTQYF. The gene calls are TRBV7-3 and TRBJ2-3, with TRBD2 identical over 10 bases. V was pared by 5 bases and J by 4 bases, with 9 bases of the junction left unmatched. Germline-derived CDR1 and CDR2 are SGHTA and FQGTGA. The CDR3 loop spans 16 amino acids.

In DNA form, the CDR3 reads TGTGCCAGCAGTGTTCTCGGGAGGGCTTACAATGAGCAGTTCTTC. Amino acids: CASSVLGRAYNEQFF. This sequence joins TRBV6-4 and TRBJ2-1; 8 positions match TRBD2. The germline V gene encodes CDR1 MRHNA and CDR2 SNTAGT. V shed 4 bases and J 4 bases; nucleotides not matched to a gene: 6. The CDR3 is 15 amino acids.

There are many counts of this clonotype. CDR3 in DNA: TGTGCCAGCTCATCGGGGGGTAATAGCAATCAGCCCCAGCATTTT. Residues: CASSSGGNSNQPQHF. The chain has TRBV3-1 and TRBJ1-5; D may be TRBD1 (5 bases). In germline, CDR1 is LGHDT, CDR2 YNNKEL (reference sequence). The V gene lost 8 bases and the J gene lost 0 bases, with 14 bases spanning the gap. The CDR3 has 15 residues.

The J gene is TRBJ2-1, the V gene TRBV5-1; either TRBD1 or TRBD2 may fit D (7 bases each). The V and J ends lost 3 bases and 3 bases respectively, with 22 bases between them. CDR3 size: 18 residues. Germline lookup yields CDR1 SGHRS and CDR2 YFSETQ. CDR3 region: CASSSGQEGGSSYNEQFF. The CDR3, as DNA: TGCGCCAGCAGCTCCGGACAGGAAGGCGGGAGCAGCTACAATGAGCAGTTCTTC.

V and J are TRBV5-4 and TRBJ2-1, with 10 bases that match TRBD1. Germline V lookup: CDR1 SGHNT, CDR2 YYREEE (reference sequence). CDR3 size: 18 residues. J was trimmed by 7 bases and V by 5 bases; bases with no gene match: 18. The CDR3 here is CASSMNVRDRGRENEQFF. The DNA of the CDR3 is TGTGCCAGCAGTATGAACGTTCGAGACAGGGGGCGAGAGAATGAGCAGTTCTTC.

This clonotype was seen at least ten times. The chain employs TRBV18 and TRBJ2-7; 10 nucleotides match TRBD1. Per the germline V gene, CDR1 is KGHSH and CDR2 is LQKENI. The CDR3 extends over 16 amino acids. J gave up 3 bases and V 3 bases, and 8 bases lay outside the gene matches. In nucleotides, the CDR3 is TGTGCCAGCTCACCCTCCGGGACAGGGGCTTTCTACGAGCAGTACTTC. It is translated as CASSPSGTGAFYEQYF.

The table lists this clonotype with many counts. The chain employs TRBV30 and TRBJ1-4; 8 bases line up with TRBD1. Germline V gene sequence: CDR1 GTSNPN, CDR2 SVGIG (reference sequence). Trimming cost V 2 bases and J 8 bases; bases outside gene matches: 10. The CDR3 is made up of 15 amino acids. The CDR3 DNA reads TGTGCCTGGAGTATTAGACAGGGGAGAGGGGAAAAACTGTTTTTT. This codes for CAWSIRQGRGEKLFF.

This clonotype was detected many times. The chain is built from TRBV3-1 and TRBJ1-1; D is perhaps TRBD1 (6 bases). With 5 bases removed from V and 1 base from J, the gap between germline ends came to 14 bases. Germline V gene sequence: CDR1 LGHDT, CDR2 YNNKEL (reference sequence). The CDR3 consists of 15 residues. The CDR3: CASSREGGGNTEAFF. CDR3 in DNA: TGTGCCAGCAGCAGAGAGGGGGGAGGGAACACTGAAGCTTTCTTT.

The table lists this clonotype with many counts. This sequence joins TRBV11-2 and TRBJ2-2, with 7 positions matching TRBD1. CDR1 is SGHAT, CDR2 FQNNGV, per germline. This CDR3 contains 15 residues. V shed 5 bases, J shed 7 bases, and the junction held 10 bases outside the gene matches. The CDR3 nucleotides read TGTGCCAGCAGCCCGATACAGACAGGGAACGGGGAGCTGTTTTTT. This codes for CASSPIQTGNGELFF.

This clonotype was detected only a few times. The chain's CDR3 is CAISVTGTNEKLFF. CDR3 DNA sequence: TGTGCCATCAGTGTAACCGGGACTAATGAAAAACTGTTTTTT. The rearrangement uses TRBV10-3 and TRBJ1-4; no clear D. CDR3 length: 14 amino acids. V lost 4 bases and J lost 2, with 8 bases in between. Germline V CDR1 and CDR2: ENHRY, SYGVKD.

This clonotype was seen at least ten times. The junction shows a germline mismatch at one end, possibly a read error. The rearrangement uses TRBV5-1 and TRBJ2-5; D gene uncertain. The CDR3 totals 11 residues. Germline CDR1 reads SGHRS; CDR2 reads YFSETQ. The CDR3 sequence: CASSFQETQYF. The CDR3 nucleotides are TGTGCCAGCAGCTTCCAAGAGACCCAGTACTTC. The full variable domain, in which reference TRBV5-1 and TRBJ2-5 provide the parts outside the CDR3, is KAGVTQTPRYLIKTRGQQVTLSCSPISGHRSVSWYQQTPGQGLQFLFEYFSETQRNKGNFPGRFSGRQFSNSRSEMNVSTLELGDSALYLCASSFQETQYFGPGTRLLVL.

This clonotype was seen many times. The chain has TRBV30 and TRBJ1-1; 7 bases line up with TRBD1. This CDR3 has 13 residues. The germline CDR1 and CDR2 sequences are GTSNPN and SVGIG (reference sequence). With V trimmed by 1 base and J by 6 bases, 5 bases remained unmatched. CDR3 coding DNA: TGTGCCTGGAGTGAGGACAGGTTGGCTGAAGCTTTCTTT. Translation gives CAWSEDRLAEAFF. The variable domain in full, completed from reference TRBV30 and TRBJ1-1, reads SQTIHQWPATLVQPVGSPLSLECTVEGTSNPNLYWYRQAAGRGLQLLFYSVGIGQISSEVPQNLSASRPQDRQFILSSKKLLLSDSGFYLCAWSEDRLAEAFFGQGTRLTVV.

The chain employs TRBV4-1 and TRBJ2-1; 7 positions match TRBD2. V dropped 3 bases and J dropped 0; count of bases not matched to a gene: 5. CDR3 length: 16 amino acids. Per germline, CDR1 MGHRA and CDR2 YSYEKL. Here the CDR3 reads CASSQETSHSYNEQFF. The CDR3 bases are TGCGCCAGCAGCCAGGAGACTAGCCACTCCTACAATGAGCAGTTCTTC.

This clonotype was seen ten or more times. The rearrangement uses TRBV5-1 and TRBJ2-1; TRBD1 or TRBD2 may be the D gene (5 bases each). Trimming cost V 1 base and J 0 bases, with 11 bases left between them. Looked up from germline, CDR1 is SGHRS and CDR2 is YFSETQ. CDR3 size: 16 residues. The DNA for the CDR3 is TGCGCCAGCAGCTTGCCGGGGACCGGCTCCTACAATGAGCAGTTCTTC. Translated, it gives CASSLPGTGSYNEQFF.

In this sample, this clonotype turned up many times. The V gene is TRBV2, the J gene TRBJ1-5, with 7 bases aligning to TRBD1. J was trimmed by 5 bases and V by 6 bases; bases with no gene match: 4. Germline V gene sequence: CDR1 SNHLY, CDR2 FYNNEI. CDR3 length: 13 residues. CDR3 nucleotides: TGTGCCAGCAGGAGAGGGGGCTATCAGCCCCAGCATTTT. It encodes CASRRGGYQPQHF. The entire variable domain, with the rest obtained from reference TRBV2 and TRBJ1-5, is as follows: EPEVTQTPSHQVTQMGQEVILRCVPISNHLYFYWYRQILGQKVEFLVSFYNNEISEKSEIFDDQFSVERPDGSNFTLKIRSTKLEDSAMYFCASRRGGYQPQHFGDGTRLSIL.

The J gene is TRBJ1-5, the V gene TRBV11-3; the D gene is possibly TRBD1 (6 bases). V dropped 5 bases and J dropped 0 bases, with 29 bases sitting between them. The CDR3 extends over 21 amino acids. CDR1 and CDR2 (germline): SGHNT, YENEEA. As DNA, the CDR3 is TGTGCCAGCAGCCGAATACCCTATCATCGGACAGATCGCAATAGCAATCAGCCCCAGCATTTT. Translating it yields CASSRIPYHRTDRNSNQPQHF.

This chain uses TRBV6-2 or TRBV6-3 with TRBJ2-7; D is ambiguous. The CDR3 spans 10 residues. Germline loops: CDR1 MNHEY, CDR2 SVGEGT. The V end was cut by 9 bases, the J end by 3 bases, with 6 bases between. The CDR3 loop is CASKDYEQYF. Written as DNA, the CDR3 is TGTGCCAGTAAGGACTACGAGCAGTACTTC.

This clonotype was counted many times. This sequence joins TRBV20-1 and TRBJ2-7; D is undetermined. The germline V gene has CDR1 DFQATT and CDR2 SNEGSKA (reference sequence). V lost 3 bases and J lost 0, with 6 bases in between. The CDR3 spans 12 residues. The CDR3 bases are TGCAGTGCTAGTAAAAGCTCCTACGAGCAGTACTTC. It codes for CSASKSSYEQYF.